The 25 T cell receptor beta chains listed next were all sequenced from one sample in a study of blood T cell repertoires in COVID-19. Data came from immunoSEQ multiplex PCR; TCRdb stores just in-frame clones and leaves some out. Among under 350,000 clones, approximately 90% were seen once, and the ten largest hold 4% to 5%. Sequenced: PBMCs or T cells enriched from blood (not recorded which). The origin of the receptors is a man aged 25 to 40 who had recovered from COVID-19.

V usage is TRBV5-8 and J usage is TRBJ1-2; a weak D match, TRBD1 (6 bases). This CDR3 has 14 residues. Germline assignment: CDR1 SGHTS and CDR2 YDEGEE. Trimming stripped 3 bases from V and 3 bases from J, with 12 bases between. Here the CDR3 DNA reads TGTGCCAGCAGCTCAGGGTCAGGGGACTATGGCTACACCTTC. Protein: CASSSGSGDYGYTF.

The chain recombines TRBV5-1 with TRBJ2-1, with 8 positions matching TRBD2. Germline assignment: CDR1 SGHRS and CDR2 YFSETQ. This CDR3 comprises 15 residues. J lost 8 bases, V lost 1 base, and 8 bases had no gene match. The CDR3: CASSLWVAGPDEQFF. Written as DNA, the CDR3 is TGCGCCAGCAGCTTGTGGGTAGCGGGGCCCGATGAGCAGTTCTTC.

For this clone: The junction differs from germline at one of its ends, possibly a read error. This chain joins TRBV29-1 and TRBJ1-4; 9 bases fit TRBD1. Germline V lookup: CDR1 SQVTM, CDR2 ANQGSEA. CDR3 length: 14 residues. CDR3 sequence (DNA): TGCAGCGTGGAAGGGACAGGGCCTAATGAAAAACTGTTTTTT. Its translation is CSVEGTGPNEKLFF.

This chain uses TRBV18 with TRBJ2-1, with D hard to call. Germline V CDR1 and CDR2: KGHSH, LQKENI. V was clipped by 6 bases and J by 0 bases, with 9 bases between them. This CDR3 contains 14 residues. In DNA, the CDR3 is TGTGCCAGCTCCGAGCTAGGCTCCTACAATGAGCAGTTCTTC. This translates into CASSELGSYNEQFF.

CDR3 sequence (DNA): TGTGCCAGTACAAGCGGGGGGGCCGGGTCAGATACGCAGTATTTT. The encoded protein is CASTSGGAGSDTQYF. The gene calls are TRBV19 and TRBJ2-3; 10 nucleotides agree with TRBD2. Per germline, CDR1 LNHDA and CDR2 SQIVND (reference sequence). Losses at the gene ends were 7 bases for V and 4 bases for J; bases not matched to a gene: 8. The CDR3 totals 15 residues.

This clone was observed a handful of times. The chain is built from TRBV4-2 and TRBJ2-5; D possibly corresponds to TRBD2 (5 bases). This CDR3 is 16 amino acids long. The V gene lost 0 bases and the J gene lost 2 bases, with 13 bases spanning the gap. In germline, CDR1 is LGHNA, CDR2 YNFKEQ. The CDR3: CASSQDMSGVQETQYF. The CDR3 DNA is TGTGCCAGCAGCCAAGATATGAGCGGCGTTCAAGAGACCCAGTACTTC.

V usage is TRBV11-2 and J usage is TRBJ2-5; 8 positions match TRBD2. The CDR3 sequence is 14 residues long. CDR1 is SGHAT and CDR2 is FQNNGV in the germline V gene. V was clipped by 6 bases and J by 5 bases; unmatched bases: 8. Here the CDR3 DNA reads TGTGCCAGCAGGGAGACGGGGGGGTTGGAGACCCAGTACTTC. Amino acid sequence: CASRETGGLETQYF.

This chain links TRBV5-8 with TRBJ1-6; a weak D match, TRBD1 (6 bases). V was clipped by 4 bases and J by 6 bases, with 17 bases between them. CDR1 SGHTS and CDR2 YDEGEE come from the germline V gene. CDR3 length: 16 amino acids. The CDR3 sequence is CASSREGGPGNSPLHF. Here the CDR3 DNA reads TGTGCCAGCAGCAGAGAAGGGGGTCCGGGTAATTCACCCCTCCACTTT.

The J gene is TRBJ2-1, the V gene TRBV14; tentative D call: TRBD1 (6 bases). CDR1 SGHDN and CDR2 FVKESK come from the germline V gene. CDR3 size: 15 residues. V lost 6 bases, J lost 2 bases, and 14 bases lay in between. This CDR3 is CASRPTGLTYNEQFF. The DNA for the CDR3 is TGTGCCAGCAGACCAACAGGGTTAACCTACAATGAGCAGTTCTTC.

The rearrangement uses TRBV19 and TRBJ1-2, with D tentatively TRBD1 (6 bases). Germline assignment: CDR1 LNHDA and CDR2 SQIVND (reference sequence). Trimming removed 4 bases from V and 8 bases from J, with 14 bases in between. This CDR3 contains 13 residues. CDR3 in amino acids: CASSKQGVLGYTF. The CDR3 DNA is TGTGCCAGTAGTAAACAGGGCGTCCTAGGCTACACCTTC.

The genes are TRBV24-1 and TRBJ2-5, with a weak D call TRBD2 (5 bases). This CDR3 contains 16 residues. Trimming took off 3 bases at V and 4 bases at J, with 17 bases between the two ends. Germline V gene lookup returns CDR1 KGHDR and CDR2 SFDVKD. CDR3 DNA sequence: TGTGCCACCAGTGATACCGACAATGGGAGTCGAGAGACCCAGTACTTC. Protein sequence: CATSDTDNGSRETQYF.

The chain employs TRBV11-2 and TRBJ2-2; 12 nucleotides line up with TRBD2. The V gene end was trimmed by 5 bases and the J gene end by 1 base; junction bases not matched to a gene: 8. There are 18 residues in the CDR3. Germline lookup yields CDR1 SGHAT and CDR2 FQNNGV. CDR3 in amino acids: CASSPRLAGAENTGELFF. The CDR3 nucleotides read TGTGCCAGCAGCCCCAGACTAGCGGGGGCCGAGAACACCGGGGAGCTGTTTTTT.

The chain carries TRBV3-1 (or the pseudogene TRBV3-2) and TRBJ1-5; 8 bases match TRBD1. The J segment lost 11 bases and the V segment lost 3 bases, leaving 9 bases of the junction unmatched. The germline V gene encodes CDR1 LGHDT and CDR2 YNNKEL (reference sequence). The CDR3 contains 14 residues. CDR3 in amino acids: CASSHGTGPIAQHF. The CDR3 DNA sequence: TGTGCCAGCAGCCATGGGACAGGCCCCATCGCCCAGCATTTT.

V and J are TRBV6-2 or TRBV6-3 and TRBJ2-1, with D possibly matching TRBD1 (6 bases). The germline CDR1 and CDR2 sequences are MNHEY and SVGEGT. Trimming took 2 bases from V and 0 from J, leaving 17 bases between them. This CDR3 contains 18 residues. The CDR3 DNA follows: TGTGCCAGCAGTTACAATACAGACAGGCCTGCCTCCTACAATGAGCAGTTCTTC. Amino acids: CASSYNTDRPASYNEQFF.

J is TRBJ2-4 and V is TRBV28; 9 bases align to TRBD1. CDR1 is MDHEN, CDR2 SYDVKM, per germline. This CDR3 comprises 14 residues. Trimming cost V 4 bases and J 6 bases; bases outside gene matches: 4. The CDR3 DNA is TGTGCCAGCAGTTCTCCGGGACAGGGAAACATTCAGTACTTC. It translates to CASSSPGQGNIQYF. Variable domain in full (rest from reference TRBV28 and TRBJ2-4): DVKVTQSSRYLVKRTGEKVFLECVQDMDHENMFWYRQDPGLGLRLIYFSYDVKMKEKGDIPEGYSVSREKKERFSLILESASTNQTSMYLCASSSPGQGNIQYFGAGTRLSVL.

The chain is built from TRBV19 and TRBJ2-1; TRBD2 matches 7 bases. Germline lookup yields CDR1 LNHDA and CDR2 SQIVND (reference sequence). V dropped 5 bases and J dropped 6; count of bases not matched to a gene: 7. This CDR3 spans 14 amino acids. CDR3 sequence reads: CASSPGLDGNEQFF. The CDR3 nucleotides are TGTGCCAGTAGTCCCGGACTAGACGGCAATGAGCAGTTCTTC.

This clone was found once. The genes are TRBV4-1 and TRBJ2-7, with TRBD1 identical over 8 bases. The CDR3 has 14 amino acids. Germline V gives CDR1 MGHRA, CDR2 YSYEKL. The J segment lost 2 bases and the V segment lost 4 bases, leaving 4 bases of the junction unmatched. In DNA form, the CDR3 reads TGCGCCAGCAGCCGCGGACAGGGTGCCTACGAGCAGTACTTC. It is translated as CASSRGQGAYEQYF.

The J gene is TRBJ2-3, the V gene TRBV3-1 (or the pseudogene TRBV3-2), with 9 bases identical to TRBD2. Germline V gives CDR1 LGHDT, CDR2 YNNKEL (reference sequence). CDR3 size: 16 residues. J lost 1 base, V lost 1 base, and 3 bases had no gene match. The CDR3 region is CASSQGLAAGTDTQYF. In DNA, the CDR3 is TGTGCCAGCAGCCAAGGACTAGCGGCTGGCACAGATACGCAGTATTTT.

The V gene is TRBV5-6, the J gene TRBJ2-2; 7 bases match TRBD1. Germline CDR1 is SGHDT and CDR2 is YYEEEE. The CDR3 has 16 residues. With V trimmed by 2 bases and J by 3 bases, 7 bases remained unmatched. The CDR3 DNA follows: TGTGCCAGCAGCTTTAGAAGGGGGCGGTACACCGGGGAGCTGTTTTTT. Residues: CASSFRRGRYTGELFF.

The chain uses TRBV3-1 (or the pseudogene TRBV3-2) and TRBJ1-2, with D uncertain. The V and J ends lost 0 bases and 4 bases respectively, with 15 bases between them. This CDR3 is built from 16 residues. Germline-derived CDR1 and CDR2 are LGHDT and YNNKEL (reference sequence). CDR3 bases: TGTGCCAGCAGCCAAGATCTAGGTGGCGGGAGCTATGGCTACACCTTC. Translation gives CASSQDLGGGSYGYTF.

The V gene is TRBV5-1, the J gene TRBJ2-7; 9 bases are a match to TRBD1. This CDR3 has 14 residues. The trim removed 4 bases at V and 5 bases at J, leaving 7 bases unmatched. The germline gives CDR1 SGHRS, CDR2 YFSETQ. Here the CDR3 DNA reads TGCGCCAGCAGCCCACAGGGGGCGAGCGACGAGCAGTACTTC. Its protein product is CASSPQGASDEQYF.

This clone was seen a single time. The rearrangement joins TRBV10-3 to TRBJ2-7, with 8 bases matching TRBD1. With V trimmed by 0 bases and J by 5 bases, 6 bases remained unmatched. The CDR3 loop spans 15 amino acids. The germline V gene encodes CDR1 ENHRY and CDR2 SYGVKD. This chain's CDR3 is CAISESRTGSDEQYF. DNA for the CDR3: TGTGCCATCAGTGAGTCCCGGACAGGGTCAGACGAGCAGTACTTC.

This clone was observed a handful of times. The chain joins TRBV4-1 to TRBJ2-7; 9 bases line up with TRBD2. Looked up from germline, CDR1 is MGHRA and CDR2 is YSYEKL. The V segment lost 0 bases and the J segment 5 bases; nucleotides outside the gene matches: 11. This CDR3 has 17 amino acids. In DNA form, the CDR3 reads TGCGCCAGCAGCCAAGATTGGCGGCGGGGGGGACCGGACGAGCAGTACTTC. This codes for CASSQDWRRGGPDEQYF.

The rearrangement uses TRBV5-1 and TRBJ1-2, with TRBD1 matching over 9 bases. Trimming at V came to 4 bases and at J to 6 bases, leaving 10 bases not matched to a gene. CDR1 and CDR2 from the germline V gene are SGHRS and YFSETQ. The CDR3 is made up of 15 amino acids. The chain's CDR3 is CASSGYRGREDGYTF. CDR3 coding DNA: TGCGCCAGCAGCGGATACAGGGGGCGCGAGGATGGCTACACCTTC.

The chain has TRBV14 and TRBJ2-3; D gene uncertain. The germline V gene has CDR1 SGHDN and CDR2 FVKESK. CDR3 length: 13 residues. Trimming shortened V by 4 bases and J by 6 bases, and 11 bases separated the two germline ends. This CDR3 reads CASSPVGADTQYF. In DNA form, the CDR3 reads TGTGCCAGCAGCCCGGTCGGTGCGGATACGCAGTATTTT.